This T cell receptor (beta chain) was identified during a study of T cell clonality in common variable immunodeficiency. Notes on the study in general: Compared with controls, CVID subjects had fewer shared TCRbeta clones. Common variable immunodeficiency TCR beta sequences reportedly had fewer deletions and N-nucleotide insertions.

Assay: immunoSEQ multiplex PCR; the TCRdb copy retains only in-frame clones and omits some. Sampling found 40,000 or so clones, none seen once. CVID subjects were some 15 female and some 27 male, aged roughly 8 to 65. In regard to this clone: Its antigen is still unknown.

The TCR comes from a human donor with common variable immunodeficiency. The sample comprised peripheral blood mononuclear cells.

Partial CDR3 DNA: TGTGCCAGTAGTCCGGGGTTCTATGGC. Residues: CASSPGFYG. The CDR3 reads in full as CASSPGFYGYTF. The rearrangement uses TRBV19 and TRBJ1-2; D is unclear. The read stops 3 residues short of the end of the CDR3; the missing end is completed from the germline J gene. From germline, CDR1 is LNHDA and CDR2 SQIVND (reference sequence). The CDR3 covers 12 residues. V was cut by 5 bases and J by 4 bases, with 8 bases left in between.